The 23 T cell receptor beta chains below come from one sample, sequenced in a study of tumor and adjacent non-tumor tissue in lung cancer. A modified ARM-PCR protocol with three rounds of nested PCR amplified TCRbeta. TCRdb analysed the multiplex PCR reads with MiXCR anew, one entry per CDR3 protein. Among fewer than 130,000 distinct CDR3 sequences listed, nearly 85% were seen once. The template was RNA from unsorted bulk tissue. What was sequenced was lung tumor tissue. These receptors were collected from a man in his 70s with non-small cell lung cancer.

The rearrangement uses TRBV4-3 and TRBJ2-5, with a weak D call TRBD2 (6 bases). There are 16 residues in the CDR3. Per the germline V gene, CDR1 is LGHNA and CDR2 is YSLEER. CDR3 nucleotide sequence: TGCACGAACAGCCAAGCCGGAGGGGTGGGACAAGAGACCCAGTACTTC. Translation gives CTNSQAGGVGQETQYF.

CDR3 nucleotides: TGTACCTGCAGCAAGGACAGTCGAGACGCTTTCTTT. Protein: CTCSKDSRDAFF. J is TRBJ1-1 and V is TRBV11-2, with D possibly being TRBD1 (6 bases). The CDR3 sequence is 12 residues long. CDR1 is SGHAT and CDR2 is FQNNGV in the germline V gene. The entire variable domain, with the rest obtained from reference TRBV11-2 and TRBJ1-1, is as follows: EAGVAQSPRYKIIEKRQSVAFWCNPISGHATLYWYQQILGQGPKLLIQFQNNGVVDDSQLPKDRFSAERLKGVDSTLKIQPAKLEDSAVYLCTCSKDSRDAFFGQGTRLTVV.

A note on this clonotype: The CDR3 does not close with the conserved phenylalanine or tryptophan, likely indicating a read error. The genes are TRBV5-5 and TRBJ2-7, with 7 bases lining up with TRBD2. The germline V gene has CDR1 SGHKS and CDR2 YYEKEE (reference sequence). The CDR3 extends over 15 amino acids. J lost 2 bases, V lost 0 bases, and 5 bases had no gene match. CDR3 coding DNA: TGTGCCAGCAGCTTGGTGGGAGGGGATGCCTACGAGCAGTACCTC. Its translation is CASSLVGGDAYEQYL.

The CDR3 loop reads CSACTNGGGETQYF. In DNA, the CDR3 is TGCAGTGCTTGTACTAATGGGGGGGGAGAGACCCAGTACTTC. The gene calls are TRBV20-1 and TRBJ2-5, with TRBD2 matching 7 bases. Trimming removed 5 bases from V and 4 bases from J; junction bases left unmatched: 10. CDR1 is DFQATT, CDR2 SNEGSKA, per germline (reference sequence). There are 14 residues in the CDR3.

Only a few counts were recorded for this clonotype. One end of the junction fails to match germline, which may point to a read error. The chain combines TRBV10-1 with TRBJ2-3; possibly TRBD1 for D (5 bases). The length of the CDR3 is 15 residues. Germline V gene sequence: CDR1 WNHNN, CDR2 SYGVQD (reference sequence). The CDR3 coding sequence is TGTGCCTGCAGTGAGTCGAAACAGGCCGCAGATACACAGTATTTT. This sequence encodes CACSESKQAADTQYF.

The chain uses TRBV28 and TRBJ2-1; D is perhaps TRBD2 (6 bases). This CDR3 has 15 amino acids. CDR1 and CDR2 from the germline V gene are MDHEN and SYDVKM. V gave up 8 bases and J gave up 0 bases, with 14 bases separating them. CDR3 bases: TGTGCCAGCCCTCGCGGCGGGAACTCCTACAATGAGCAGTTCTTC. This translates into CASPRGGNSYNEQFF.

This chain uses TRBV30 with TRBJ2-7, with D uncertain. V lost 1 base to trimming and J lost 3 bases, with 22 bases between them. CDR3 length: 17 amino acids. Per germline, CDR1 GTSNPN and CDR2 SVGIG (reference sequence). In nucleotides, the CDR3 is TGTGCCTGGAGTGGAGCGCTGGCTAAAGGCCTCTTCTACGAGCAGTACTTC. Residues: CAWSGALAKGLFYEQYF.

Points on this clonotype: Germline is not matched at one junction end, which may reflect a read error. The genes are TRBV29-1 and TRBJ2-3, with a possible D match to TRBD1 (6 bases). Germline values: CDR1 SQVTM, CDR2 ANQGSEA. This CDR3 is built from 14 residues. CDR3 region: CRANDGQRTDAQYF. Written as DNA, the CDR3 is TGCAGGGCAAACGACGGCCAGAGGACAGATGCGCAGTATTTT.

Comment on this clonotype: An end of the junction does not agree with germline; a read error may underlie this. The chain carries TRBV4-2 and TRBJ2-5; possibly TRBD1 or TRBD2 for D (5 bases each). The CDR3 runs 15 residues. Germline CDR1 and CDR2: LGHNA and YNFKEQ. The CDR3 here is CANSKGELNTETQYF. CDR3 DNA: TGTGCCAACAGCAAAGGGGAGCTTAATACAGAGACCCAGTACTTC.

This rearrangement joins TRBV10-3 to TRBJ2-7, with D possibly being TRBD2 (5 bases). CDR1 and CDR2 from the germline V gene are ENHRY and SYGVKD. The CDR3 runs 15 residues. Trimming removed 4 bases at V and 7 bases at J, with 20 bases between. This chain's CDR3 is CAISGGVRRSSEQYF. The CDR3 DNA is TGTGCCATCAGTGGGGGAGTCCGAAGGTCCTCGGAGCAGTACTTC.

This clonotype has a single count. The junction shows a germline mismatch at one end, possibly a read error. V usage is TRBV28 and J usage is TRBJ1-2; unclear D gene. Germline CDR1 and CDR2: MDHEN and SYDVKM. The CDR3 extends over 14 amino acids. CDR3 sequence: CTSSLVGRTYGYTF. The CDR3 coding sequence is TGTACCAGCAGTTTGGTCGGCAGAACCTATGGGTACACCTTC.

Remarks on this clonotype: One end of the junction fails to match germline, which may point to a read error. This chain connects TRBV4-1 to TRBJ2-5, with D perhaps matching TRBD1 (6 bases). The germline gives CDR1 MGHRA, CDR2 YSYEKL. This CDR3 has 14 amino acids. This CDR3 is CVSSQEWGQEIQYF. Written as DNA, the CDR3 is TGCGTCAGCAGCCAAGAGTGGGGACAAGAGATCCAGTACTTT.

A word on this clonotype: At one end, the junction sequence differs from germline, possibly due to a read error. The chain employs TRBV6-5 and TRBJ1-1; D unclear. Germline loops: CDR1 MNHEY, CDR2 SVGAGI. This CDR3 contains 12 residues. CDR3 protein: CVSSRVSGEAFF. The CDR3 DNA is TGTGTCAGCAGCCGCGTCTCCGGGGAGGCTTTCTTC.

This clonotype was counted only a few times. The chain recombines TRBV4-3 with TRBJ1-4, with D perhaps matching TRBD1 (5 bases). V was clipped by 9 bases and J by 8 bases, with 25 bases between them. The length of the CDR3 is 16 residues. Germline values: CDR1 LGHNA, CDR2 YSLEER. CDR3 nucleotide sequence: TGCGCCAGTAACCAAGATACCAGGGCCCCAGGGGAAAAACTGTTTTTT. It yields the protein CASNQDTRAPGEKLFF.

Comment on this clonotype: Just one base apart from a much larger clone, this may be a read error. The V and J genes are TRBV28 and TRBJ2-3; D is ambiguous. The CDR3 extends over 14 amino acids. V lost 10 bases, J lost 0 bases, and 14 bases lay in between. From germline, CDR1 is MDHEN and CDR2 SYDVKM. CDR3 in DNA: TGTGCCACCTCTAGAACTCCTAGCACAGATACGCAGTATTTT. This codes for CATSRTPSTDTQYF.

A remark on this clonotype: One end of the junction fails to match germline, which may point to a read error. The chain has TRBV30 and TRBJ2-7; 10 bases map to TRBD2. Germline V gene lookup returns CDR1 GTSNPN and CDR2 SVGIG (reference sequence). CDR3 length: 13 amino acids. CDR3: CTWSTLSGRIQYF. CDR3 in DNA: TGTACCTGGAGCACCCTTAGCGGGAGGATCCAGTACTTC.

Only a few counts were recorded for this clonotype. A read error may explain this, as a much larger clone is one base away. The gene calls are TRBV10-3 and TRBJ2-7; TRBD1 matches 9 bases. Germline trimming cut 1 base from V and 5 bases from J; bases unmatched to any gene: 12. The CDR3 contains 17 residues. Germline CDR1 reads ENHRY; CDR2 reads SYGVKD. CDR3 sequence: CAISEYGQGKNTHEQYF. The CDR3 bases are TGTGCCATCAGTGAGTACGGACAGGGGAAAAATACCCACGAGCAGTACTTC.

This clonotype was found once. A read error may produce the germline difference seen at one junction end. The chain joins TRBV5-4 to TRBJ2-3, with TRBD1 as a possible D gene (5 bases). Germline values: CDR1 SGHNT, CDR2 YYREEE (reference sequence). The CDR3 sequence is 15 residues long. This CDR3 reads CASSLSQRQTNTQYF. The CDR3 DNA reads TGTGCTAGCAGCCTGTCCCAGAGACAGACAAATACGCAGTATTTT.

This clonotype was seen only once. The V and J genes are TRBV5-6 and TRBJ1-2, with 7 bases fitting TRBD1. Trimming removed 4 bases from V and 3 bases from J; junction bases left unmatched: 15. From germline, CDR1 is SGHDT and CDR2 YYEEEE. The CDR3 is made up of 17 amino acids. The CDR3 loop reads CASSLVVVVGQDYGYTF. The CDR3 DNA follows: TGTGCCAGCAGCCTGGTGGTTGTTGTCGGACAGGACTATGGCTACACCTTC.

With regard to this clonotype: The junction differs from germline at one of its ends, possibly a read error. This chain joins TRBV5-6 and TRBJ1-1; 7 positions agree with TRBD1. CDR1 and CDR2 from the germline V gene are SGHDT and YYEEEE. CDR3 length: 16 amino acids. The CDR3 DNA follows: TGTGCCAGCACCCTGGTGTATAGGGGGGGGGACAGTGAAGCTTTCTTC. This encodes CASTLVYRGGDSEAFF.

The V gene is TRBV11-2, the J gene TRBJ2-5, with 8 positions matching TRBD2. The CDR3 is made up of 16 amino acids. V dropped 1 base and J dropped 2; count of bases not matched to a gene: 6. Germline V gene data show CDR1 as SGHAT and CDR2 as FQNNGV. DNA of the CDR3: TGTGCCAGCAGCTTAGGAGTTAGCGGGGCACAAGAGACCCAGTACTTC. It yields the protein CASSLGVSGAQETQYF.

The table lists this clonotype with a count of one. Written as DNA, the CDR3 is TGTGCCAGCAGCTCCCTGCCCAATGAGCAGTTCTTC. This codes for CASSSLPNEQFF. The V call is TRBV11-2, the J call TRBJ2-1; D is ambiguous. CDR1 and CDR2 (germline): SGHAT, FQNNGV. Trimming took 4 bases from V and 6 from J, leaving 7 bases between them. CDR3 length: 12 amino acids.

This clonotype showed up just once. The conserved phenylalanine or tryptophan normally closing the CDR3 is absent here, so this likely arose from a read error. The limits of the CDR3 on the DNA are not certain, so only TCRdb's listed CDR3 is given. The chain has TRBV29-1 and TRBJ2-5. Per the germline V gene, CDR1 is SQVTM and CDR2 is ANQGSEA. The CDR3 is 13 residues long, ends included. This chain's CDR3 is CSMADRFQETQYI.